Following are 2 T cell receptor beta chains from one sample sequenced in a study of CD8+ T cells in alopecia areata. Sequencing relied on a cDNA template that was reverse transcribed from extracted RNA. Sequencing used immunoSEQ multiplex PCR; TCRdb keeps in-frame clones, though not all of them. The data contain around 150,000 clones, 55% to 65% of them seen just once; the ten biggest clones take up about 4.5%. Specimen: CD4+ T cells sorted from blood. The receptors were sampled from a human donor in good health.

This clone has just a few counts. This chain joins TRBV29-1 and TRBJ2-7; D tentatively reads TRBD1 or TRBD2 (5 bases each). V gave up 7 bases and J gave up 4 bases, with 14 bases separating them. In germline, CDR1 is SQVTM, CDR2 ANQGSEA. The CDR3 loop spans 12 amino acids. The CDR3 DNA sequence: TGCAGCGGTGGGACCCAAGGATACGAGCAGTACTTC. Its translation: CSGGTQGYEQYF.

This chain uses TRBV18 with TRBJ2-3; 8 bases fit TRBD2. The CDR3 is 15 residues long. The germline gives CDR1 KGHSH, CDR2 LQKENI. V shed 2 bases, J shed 1 base, and the junction held 2 bases outside the gene matches. The CDR3 here is CASSPERGRTDTQYF. The CDR3 coding sequence is TGTGCCAGCTCACCAGAGCGGGGGCGCACAGATACGCAGTATTTT.